The 8 T cell receptor beta chains below all came from one sample that was sequenced in a study of identical twins. TCRdb re-called the 5' RACE reads through MiXCR, storing one row per CDR3 protein. The data contain 700,000 to 950,000 distinct CDR3 sequences, 9% to 15% of them singletons. Another study also made use of these data, one on yellow fever vaccine responses in identical twins.

The sample was PBMCs. These receptors were collected from a woman in her late teens or twenties in good health.

This clonotype was seen at least ten times. The rearrangement uses TRBV12-3 or TRBV12-4 and TRBJ2-4; D remains ambiguous. This CDR3 is 13 amino acids long. V lost 5 bases and J 0 bases, leaving 5 bases between the germline ends. As DNA, the CDR3 is TGTGCCAGCAGTCCCCCAGCCAAAAACATTCAGTACTTC. It is translated as CASSPPAKNIQYF.

This clonotype has only a few counts. The chain has TRBV21-1 and TRBJ2-7. TRBV21-1 is a pseudogene. The CDR3 loop spans 15 amino acids. The CDR3 spells CASSKVEASSYEQYV. CDR3 coding DNA: TGTGCCAGCAGCAAAGTGGAAGCTAGCTCCTACGAGCAGTACGTC.

Many counts were recorded for this clonotype. The chain uses TRBV5-1 and TRBJ2-3; no clear D gene. CDR3 length equals 14 residues. CDR1 is SGHRS, CDR2 YFSETQ, per germline. Trimming pared 4 bases from V and 0 bases from J, leaving 9 bases between. The CDR3 reads CASSPATSTDTQYF. The CDR3 DNA reads TGCGCCAGCAGCCCGGCAACTAGCACAGATACGCAGTATTTT.

The gene calls are TRBV29-1 and TRBJ2-5, with D maybe TRBD2 (5 bases). V lost 7 bases and J lost 6, with 12 bases in between. The length of the CDR3 is 11 residues. Germline loops: CDR1 SQVTM, CDR2 ANQGSEA. The CDR3 coding sequence is TGCAGCGCATTCGGGGTAAAGACCCAGTACTTC. The encoded protein is CSAFGVKTQYF.

This clonotype was seen a handful of times. The rearrangement links TRBV28 to TRBJ2-5; 8 nucleotides agree with TRBD2. Germline CDR1 and CDR2: MDHEN and SYDVKM. Trimming cost V 6 bases and J 5 bases; bases outside gene matches: 5. The CDR3 loop spans 13 amino acids. The CDR3 coding sequence is TGTGCCAGCAGGCCGGGACTAGTTGAGACCCAGTACTTC. It codes for CASRPGLVETQYF.

The chain employs TRBV6-1 and TRBJ2-1, with 9 bases matching TRBD1. There are 14 residues in the CDR3. The V and J ends lost 7 bases and 8 bases, in that order; junction bases with no gene match: 9. Germline V gene lookup returns CDR1 MNHNS and CDR2 SASEGT. CDR3 protein: CASTRGQGVDEQFF. In DNA form, the CDR3 reads TGTGCCAGCACCCGGGGACAGGGAGTAGATGAGCAGTTCTTC.

This clonotype has only a few counts. The rearrangement links TRBV5-1 to TRBJ2-2; no firm D call. Germline loops: CDR1 SGHRS, CDR2 YFSETQ. The CDR3 is 16 residues long. The V end was cut by 0 bases, the J end by 0 bases, with 9 bases between. The CDR3 coding sequence is TGCGCCAGCAGCTTGGGGCGGATTGCGAACACCGGGGAGCTGTTTTTT. Translated, it gives CASSLGRIANTGELFF. Full variable domain (remainder filled in from reference TRBV5-1 and TRBJ2-2): KAGVTQTPRYLIKTRGQQVTLSCSPISGHRSVSWYQQTPGQGLQFLFEYFSETQRNKGNFPGRFSGRQFSNSRSEMNVSTLELGDSALYLCASSLGRIANTGELFFGEGSRLTVL.

This clonotype was observed a single time. V usage is TRBV29-1 and J usage is TRBJ2-2; 7 bases line up with TRBD1. This CDR3 has 15 amino acids. J gave up 5 bases and V 0 bases, and 6 bases lay outside the gene matches. Germline V CDR1 and CDR2: SQVTM, ANQGSEA. CDR3 loop: CSVEDPGQATGELFF. CDR3 DNA: TGCAGCGTTGAAGATCCCGGACAGGCAACCGGGGAGCTGTTTTTT.